These T cell receptor beta chains were read from a single sample in a study of blood T cell repertoires in COVID-19. Assay: immunoSEQ multiplex PCR; the TCRdb copy retains only in-frame clones and omits some. This table has hundreds of thousands of clones, approximately 91% appearing once. Material for sequencing was peripheral blood. These receptors were obtained from an older woman with acute or convalescent COVID-19. The CDR3 runs from the conserved cysteine through the conserved F or W. The order of the fields is V gene, D gene, J gene, clone size, CDR3 length, CDR3 protein, CDR3 DNA. The D gene is left open where the match is weak. Size tells how often a clone was seen (once, few, many) or the class of an expanded clone, and some rows leave it out.

>TRBV9|-|TRBJ1-2|once|15
CASSVGGEGNYGYTF
TGTGCCAGCAGCGTAGGGGGGGAAGGGAACTATGGCTACACCTTC
>TRBV9|TRBD2|TRBJ2-3|once|16
CASSGLAGGPTDTQYF
TGTGCCAGTTCGGGACTAGCGGGGGGACCAACAGATACGCAGTATTTT
>TRBV19|-|TRBJ1-2|-|15
CASSGGTAPNYGYTF
TGTGCCAGTAGTGGGGGGACTGCTCCTAACTATGGCTACACCTTC
>TRBV2|-|TRBJ1-3|-|15
CASSGDSPRGNTIYF
TGTGCCAGCAGTGGTGACAGCCCAAGGGGAAACACCATATATTTT
>TRBV6-4|TRBD2|TRBJ2-1|-|19
CASREPGTSGRVGYNEQFF
TGTGCCAGCAGAGAACCTGGGACTAGCGGGAGGGTGGGTTACAATGAGCAGTTCTTC
>TRBV3-1/TRBV3-2|TRBD1|TRBJ1-2|-|14
CASSHAGTGHGYTF
TGTGCCAGCAGCCATGCCGGGACAGGCCATGGCTACACCTTC
>TRBV18|-|TRBJ2-5|once|15
CASSPSWIAQETQYF
TGTGCCAGCTCACCATCTTGGATAGCTCAGGAGACCCAGTACTTC
>TRBV9|TRBD1|TRBJ1-6|-|14
CASSVDRGNSPLHF
TGTGCCAGCAGCGTCGACAGGGGAAATTCACCCCTCCACTTT
>TRBV28|-|TRBJ1-4|-|14
CASSYPGLAEKLFF
TGTGCCAGCAGTTACCCAGGCCTGGCTGAAAAACTGTTTTTT
>TRBV19|TRBD1|TRBJ2-2|-|15
CASSRQGMNTGELFF
TGTGCCAGTAGTCGACAGGGAATGAACACCGGGGAGCTGTTTTTT
>TRBV19|-|TRBJ2-5|-|15
CASSTTTGFQETQYF
TGTGCCAGTAGTACCACTACAGGGTTCCAGGAGACCCAGTACTTC
>TRBV5-4|TRBD1|TRBJ1-4|-|19
CASSAGTGGFVALGEKLFF
TGTGCCAGCAGCGCGGGGACAGGGGGCTTTGTTGCGTTGGGGGAAAAACTGTTTTTT
>TRBV9|-|TRBJ2-7|-|14
CASSPQGHPYEQYF
TGTGCCAGCAGCCCACAGGGCCACCCCTACGAGCAGTACTTC
>TRBV7-2|TRBD1|TRBJ1-5|-|15
CASSSRTGANQPQHF
TGTGCCAGCAGCTCACGGACAGGGGCAAATCAGCCCCAGCATTTT
>TRBV7-9|TRBD2|TRBJ2-4|once|19
CASSPLRSGGLGVGNIQYF
TGTGCCAGCAGCCCCCTGCGGAGCGGGGGGCTTGGGGTCGGAAACATTCAGTACTTC
>TRBV9|TRBD2|TRBJ2-1|-|15
CASSVGVAGGNEQFF
TGTGCCAGCAGCGTAGGGGTAGCGGGGGGCAATGAGCAGTTCTTC
>TRBV28|TRBD1|TRBJ1-2|-|17
CASSLATGPFGGYGYTF
TGTGCCAGCAGTTTAGCGACAGGGCCTTTTGGCGGCTATGGCTACACCTTC
>TRBV23-1|TRBD1|TRBJ1-6|-|18
CASSQSPQGEAYNSPLHF
TGCGCCAGCAGTCAATCGCCACAGGGGGAAGCCTATAATTCACCCCTCCACTTT
>TRBV2|-|TRBJ2-5|-|13
CASSVLRQETQYF
TGTGCCAGCAGTGTACTACGGCAAGAGACCCAGTACTTC
>TRBV7-9|TRBD1|TRBJ1-6|-|15
CASSRTGEGNSPLHF
TGTGCCAGCAGTCGGACAGGGGAAGGTAATTCACCCCTCCACTTT
>TRBV28|-|TRBJ1-2|-|11
CASSLNYGYTF
TGTGCCAGCAGTCTAAACTATGGCTACACCTTC
>TRBV7-9|-|TRBJ2-1|-|18
CASSQPTGLGGTYNEQFF
TGTGCCAGCAGCCAACCGACGGGCCTTGGAGGAACCTACAATGAGCAGTTCTTC
>TRBV19|-|TRBJ1-2|-|16
CASTHQSRAANYGYTF
TGTGCCAGTACCCACCAGTCGAGGGCGGCTAACTATGGCTACACCTTC
>TRBV7-2|TRBD2|TRBJ2-1|-|14
CASSPPSGRPSPFF
TGTGCCAGCAGCCCACCTAGCGGGAGGCCGTCCCCGTTCTTC
>TRBV3-1/TRBV3-2|-|TRBJ2-3|-|11
CASSQVNTQYF
TGTGCCAGCAGCCAAGTTAATACGCAGTATTTT
>TRBV10-1|-|TRBJ1-6|-|20
CASIGLRRQMRSSYNSPLHF
TGCGCCAGCATAGGGTTGCGAAGACAGATGAGGAGCTCCTATAATTCACCCCTCCACTTT
>TRBV7-6|TRBD2|TRBJ2-7|-|14
CASSPEGGSSEQYF
TGTGCCAGCAGCCCGGAGGGAGGGTCGAGCGAGCAGTACTTC
>TRBV30|-|TRBJ1-6|-|15
CAWSDSSSYNSPLHF
TGTGCCTGGAGTGATTCTAGCTCCTATAATTCACCCCTCCACTTT